Listed here are 26 T cell receptor beta chains from one sample, sequenced in a study of blood T cells in healthy people across ages. A second 7 to 11 cycle PCR used barcoded and J-beta primers. A single record per CDR3 protein comes from TCRdb applying MiXCR to the 5' RACE reads. The top ten clones hold about a fifth of a sample with nearly 1 million distinct CDR3 sequences, 51% of them seen once. Sequenced sample: blood. These receptors originate from a woman in her sixties in good health.

V and J are TRBV6-2 or TRBV6-3 and TRBJ2-3; D might be TRBD1 or TRBD2, each matching 5 bases. Germline-derived CDR1 and CDR2 are MNHEY and SVGEGT. The CDR3 runs to 16 residues. V was cut by 5 bases and J by 0 bases, with 15 bases left in between. This CDR3 reads CASSRFGDGSTDTQYF. The CDR3 DNA is TGTGCCAGCAGTCGTTTTGGGGACGGGAGCACAGATACGCAGTATTTT.

This clonotype was found a few times. The chain employs TRBV4-2 and TRBJ2-7; 7 positions agree with TRBD2. Per germline, CDR1 LGHNA and CDR2 YNFKEQ. The J segment lost 1 base and the V segment lost 4 bases, leaving 7 bases of the junction unmatched. The CDR3 loop spans 15 amino acids. The DNA of the CDR3 is TGTGCCAGCAGCCCTCGGGCGGGAGCGTCCTACGAGCAGTACTTC. Residues: CASSPRAGASYEQYF.

In regard to this clonotype: This sequence may be a read error, since a much larger clone differs from it by one base. The chain couples TRBV7-2 to TRBJ2-3, with 8 bases that match TRBD2. The V segment lost 5 bases and the J segment 6 bases; nucleotides outside the gene matches: 7. The CDR3 is 14 amino acids. CDR1 is SGHTA and CDR2 is FQGNSA in the germline V gene. This chain's CDR3 is CASSVSSGSDTQYF. CDR3 DNA: TGTGCCAGCAGCGTGTCTAGCGGGTCCGATACGCAGTATTTT. The full variable domain, completed using reference TRBV7-2 and TRBJ2-3, is GAGVSQSPSNKVTEKGKDVELRCDPISGHTALYWYRQSLGQGLEFLIYFQGNSAPDKSGLPSDRFSAERTGGSVSTLTIQRTQQEDSAVYLCASSVSSGSDTQYFGPGTRLTVL.

The chain is built from TRBV12-3 or TRBV12-4 and TRBJ2-7; the D gene is possibly TRBD2 (5 bases). V dropped 5 bases and J dropped 3 bases, with 14 bases sitting between them. CDR3 length: 14 amino acids. The CDR3: CASSSLGSLYEQYF. DNA of the CDR3: TGTGCCAGCAGTAGTTTGGGGAGCCTCTACGAGCAGTACTTC.

V and J are TRBV6-6 and TRBJ2-2; tentative D call: TRBD1 (5 bases). There are 14 residues in the CDR3. The V and J ends lost 7 bases and 1 base respectively, with 10 bases between them. Germline V gives CDR1 MNHNY, CDR2 SVGAGI (reference sequence). CDR3 sequence reads: CASKDTQNTGELFF. The CDR3 DNA follows: TGTGCCAGCAAGGACACCCAGAACACCGGGGAGCTGTTTTTT.

J is TRBJ2-1 and V is TRBV20-1; 8 nucleotides agree with TRBD2. V was pared by 4 bases and J by 5 bases, with 7 bases of the junction left unmatched. The length of the CDR3 is 14 residues. Germline CDR1 is DFQATT and CDR2 is SNEGSKA (reference sequence). The DNA for the CDR3 is TGCAGTGCTATAGCGGGATGGAATGACAATGAGCAGTTCTTC. This codes for CSAIAGWNDNEQFF.

This clonotype was seen a handful of times. The rearrangement links TRBV7-2 to TRBJ2-2; D might be TRBD1 (6 bases). V was trimmed by 4 bases and J by 2 bases, leaving 14 bases between them. CDR1 is SGHTA and CDR2 is FQGNSA in the germline V gene. This CDR3 has 16 residues. For the CDR3, the DNA is TGTGCCAGCAGCTCCGCCGGACAGATCAACACCGGGGAGCTGTTTTTT. Translated, it gives CASSSAGQINTGELFF.

The rearrangement joins TRBV6-6 to TRBJ2-5; 9 nucleotides match TRBD2. This CDR3 region has 16 residues. Per germline, CDR1 MNHNY and CDR2 SVGAGI (reference sequence). Losses at the gene ends were 4 bases for V and 4 bases for J; bases not matched to a gene: 10. CDR3 amino acids: CASSSGASGMGETQYF. As DNA, the CDR3 is TGTGCCAGCAGTTCGGGGGCTAGCGGGATGGGAGAGACCCAGTACTTC.

This clonotype was seen only a few times. The rearrangement uses TRBV27 and TRBJ2-7, with D hard to call. The length of the CDR3 is 14 residues. In germline, CDR1 is MNHEY, CDR2 SMNVEV (reference sequence). Trimming removed 6 bases at V and 1 base at J, with 13 bases between. The CDR3 protein is CASSLLGPSYEQYF. CDR3 DNA: TGTGCCAGCAGCCTTTTGGGTCCTTCCTACGAGCAGTACTTC.

The chain combines TRBV24-1 with TRBJ1-2; D is undetermined. The germline V gene encodes CDR1 KGHDR and CDR2 SFDVKD. Trimming removed 1 base from V and 8 bases from J, with 16 bases in between. The CDR3 totals 15 residues. This CDR3 is CATSDFDGPEMGYTF. DNA for the CDR3: TGTGCCACCAGTGATTTTGACGGACCAGAGATGGGCTACACCTTC.

V usage is TRBV7-9 and J usage is TRBJ1-5; 10 nucleotides agree with TRBD1. V was pared by 4 bases and J by 4 bases, with 7 bases of the junction left unmatched. CDR1 and CDR2 from the germline V gene are SEHNR and FQNEAQ (reference sequence). This CDR3 region has 16 residues. CDR3 amino acids: CASSYAGTGVNQPQHF. DNA for the CDR3: TGTGCCAGCAGCTATGCCGGGACAGGGGTGAATCAGCCCCAGCATTTT.

Comment on this clonotype: The junction differs from germline at one of its ends, possibly a read error. The chain joins TRBV5-6 to TRBJ1-2, with TRBD1 as a possible D gene (6 bases). The CDR3 contains 16 residues. Germline CDR1 is SGHDT and CDR2 is YYEEEE. CDR3 region: CAGSWANREFNYGYTF. CDR3 in DNA: TGTGCCGGCAGCTGGGCCAACAGGGAGTTCAACTATGGCTACACCTTC.

As DNA, the CDR3 is TGTGCCAGCAGCAAAGGTCCCGGGGTCCACCGGGACAACCAAGAGACCCAGTACTTC. Its translation: CASSKGPGVHRDNQETQYF. The genes are TRBV21-1 and TRBJ2-5; the table's D call TRBD1 went unverified against the DNA. TRBV21-1 constitutes a pseudogene. The CDR3 consists of 19 residues.

This rearrangement joins TRBV20-1 to TRBJ2-3; TRBD1 aligns across 7 bases. Germline-derived CDR1 and CDR2 are DFQATT and SNEGSKA (reference sequence). CDR3 size: 13 residues. Trimming cost V 5 bases and J 4 bases; bases outside gene matches: 6. The chain's CDR3 is CSARWTGSDTQYF. Written as DNA, the CDR3 is TGCAGTGCTCGGTGGACAGGTTCAGATACGCAGTATTTT.

In its sample, this clonotype was seen a few times. The V gene is TRBV29-1, the J gene TRBJ2-7; 9 nucleotides align to TRBD1. J gave up 4 bases and V 4 bases, and 8 bases lay outside the gene matches. The CDR3 extends over 14 amino acids. Per germline, CDR1 SQVTM and CDR2 ANQGSEA. The CDR3 DNA reads TGCAGCGTTGGGACCGGGACAGGGCCGTACGAGCAGTACTTC. It yields the protein CSVGTGTGPYEQYF.

The CDR3 DNA sequence: TGTGCCAGCAGTGCCGGGACTAACCCGCTAGAGACCCAGTACTTC. Translated: CASSAGTNPLETQYF. This chain connects TRBV12-3 or TRBV12-4 to TRBJ2-5; TRBD2 agrees at 7 bases. The J segment lost 4 bases and the V segment lost 5 bases, leaving 10 bases of the junction unmatched. The CDR3 is 15 residues long.

This clonotype was counted a few times. The CDR3 is CASTRASGSNEQFF. For the CDR3, the DNA is TGTGCCAGCACCAGGGCTAGCGGGAGTAATGAGCAGTTCTTC. This chain joins TRBV12-3 or TRBV12-4 and TRBJ2-1, with 10 bases lining up with TRBD2. This CDR3 has 14 amino acids. V lost 7 bases, J lost 7 bases, and 7 bases stayed unmatched.

This rearrangement joins TRBV5-6 to TRBJ2-7; D uncertain. The CDR3 extends over 13 amino acids. Germline lookup yields CDR1 SGHDT and CDR2 YYEEEE. Trimming took 4 bases from V and 2 from J, leaving 10 bases between them. CDR3 sequence (DNA): TGTGCCAGCAGCCCGTCCCCTGCCTACGAGCAGTACTTC. It translates to CASSPSPAYEQYF.

The V and J genes are TRBV29-1 and TRBJ2-6; D uncertain. Germline V lookup: CDR1 SQVTM, CDR2 ANQGSEA. V was trimmed by 4 bases and J by 0 bases, leaving 7 bases between them. The CDR3 length is 14 residues. The CDR3, as DNA: TGCAGCGTTGCCCTTAGCTCTGGGGCCAACGTCCTGACTTTC. This sequence encodes CSVALSSGANVLTF.

In this sample, this clonotype turned up a few times. The rearrangement joins TRBV3-1 to TRBJ2-7; no definite D call. The CDR3 is 14 residues long. CDR1 and CDR2 from the germline V gene are LGHDT and YNNKEL (reference sequence). V lost 4 bases and J 3 bases, leaving 13 bases between the germline ends. The CDR3: CASSPETVDYEQYF. The CDR3 DNA is TGTGCCAGCAGCCCAGAGACTGTCGACTACGAGCAGTACTTC.

This sequence joins TRBV7-9 and TRBJ2-4, with 8 positions matching TRBD1. The tail of the sequence fits TRBJ2-5 better, so the J call may be wrong. The germline V gene encodes CDR1 SEHNR and CDR2 FQNEAQ (reference sequence). The CDR3 has 14 residues. CDR3 sequence: CARQGFTGGETQYF. The DNA of the CDR3 is TGTGCCAGACAAGGTTTCACAGGGGGGGAGACCCAGTACTTC.

The rearrangement links TRBV7-6 to TRBJ2-3; either TRBD1 or TRBD2 may supply D (5 bases each). This CDR3 has 12 residues. The ends were cut back, 3 bases at V and 7 bases at J, with 8 bases in the middle. Germline CDR1 reads SGHVS; CDR2 reads FNYEAQ. Here the CDR3 DNA reads TGTGCCAGCAGCTTGGGGGAAAATACGCAGTATTTT. This codes for CASSLGENTQYF.

This clonotype came up once. The chain uses TRBV4-1 and TRBJ2-7, with no clear D. The end of the DNA aligns better with TRBJ2-1, so the J call may be wrong. The CDR3 runs to 20 residues. Germline loops: CDR1 MGHRA, CDR2 YSYEKL. DNA for the CDR3: TGCGCCAGCAGCCTCGACCGGGCCACGAGTTGGGAAATCCAATTGGCCGAGCAGTTCTTC. It yields the protein CASSLDRATSWEIQLAEQFF.

The rearrangement links TRBV12-3 or TRBV12-4 to TRBJ2-1; 13 bases are a match to TRBD2. This CDR3 has 17 residues. V shed 0 bases and J 8 bases; nucleotides not matched to a gene: 7. The CDR3 nucleotides are TGTGCCAGCAGTTTAGCTGGTCGGACTAGCGGGAGCTATGAGCAGTTCTTC. This translates into CASSLAGRTSGSYEQFF.

This clonotype was seen a handful of times. The J gene is TRBJ1-5, the V gene TRBV24-1; maybe TRBD1 (5 bases). The CDR3 has 17 amino acids. Trimming shortened V by 4 bases and J by 7 bases, and 22 bases separated the two germline ends. From germline, CDR1 is KGHDR and CDR2 SFDVKD. CDR3 in DNA: TGTGCCACCAGTGACCCTTTGAGGGGTTCTCCGGAGCAGCCCCAGCATTTT. It encodes CATSDPLRGSPEQPQHF.

The chain recombines TRBV20-1 with TRBJ2-5; a weak D match, TRBD1 (5 bases). Trimming removed 2 bases from V and 2 bases from J, with 12 bases in between. CDR1 DFQATT and CDR2 SNEGSKA come from the germline V gene (reference sequence). CDR3 length: 14 residues. CDR3 loop: CSARSEDTQETQYF. As DNA, the CDR3 is TGCAGTGCTAGATCAGAGGACACACAAGAGACCCAGTACTTC.